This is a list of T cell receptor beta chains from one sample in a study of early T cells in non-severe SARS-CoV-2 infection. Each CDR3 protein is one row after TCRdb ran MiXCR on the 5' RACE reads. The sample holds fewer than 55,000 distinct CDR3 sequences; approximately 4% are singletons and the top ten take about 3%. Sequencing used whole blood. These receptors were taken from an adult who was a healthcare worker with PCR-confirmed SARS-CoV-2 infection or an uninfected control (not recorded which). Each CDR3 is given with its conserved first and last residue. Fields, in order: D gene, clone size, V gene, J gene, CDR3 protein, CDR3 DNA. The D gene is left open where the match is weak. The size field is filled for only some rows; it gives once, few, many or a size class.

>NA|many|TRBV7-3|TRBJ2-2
CASSLSNTGELFF
TGTGCCAGCAGCTTATCAAACACCGGGGAGCTGTTTTTT
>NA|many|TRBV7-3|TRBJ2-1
CASSSGNEQFF
TGTGCCAGCAGCTCTGGCAATGAGCAGTTCTTC
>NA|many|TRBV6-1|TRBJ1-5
CASSVEAYNQPQHF
TGTGCCAGCAGTGTGGAGGCTTACAATCAGCCCCAGCATTTT
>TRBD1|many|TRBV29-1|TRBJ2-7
CSVPGTGGRYEQYF
TGCAGCGTCCCTGGGACAGGGGGACGCTACGAGCAGTACTTC
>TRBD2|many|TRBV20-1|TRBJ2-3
CSAGLAGGADTQYF
TGCAGTGCTGGCTTAGCGGGGGGGGCAGATACGCAGTATTTT
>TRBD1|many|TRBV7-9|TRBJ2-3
CASETGGTDTQYF
TGTGCCTCCGAGACAGGGGGCACAGATACGCAGTATTTT
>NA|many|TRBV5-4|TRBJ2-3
CASSQGPDTQYF
TGTGCCAGCAGCCAGGGGCCAGATACGCAGTATTTT
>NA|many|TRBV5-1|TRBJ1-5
CASSLGAEGNQPQHF
TGCGCCAGCAGCTTGGGGGCAGAGGGCAATCAGCCCCAGCATTTT
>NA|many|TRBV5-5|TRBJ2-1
CASSLVGVGYNEQFF
TGTGCCAGCAGCTTGGTGGGGGTCGGATACAATGAGCAGTTCTTC
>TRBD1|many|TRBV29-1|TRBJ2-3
CSVQGDSTDTQYF
TGCAGCGTTCAGGGGGATAGCACAGATACGCAGTATTTT
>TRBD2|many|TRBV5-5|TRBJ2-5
CASSKGLAGGPETQYF
TGTGCCAGCAGCAAAGGACTAGCGGGAGGGCCAGAGACCCAGTACTTC
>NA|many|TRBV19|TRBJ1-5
CASSMKIGPYQPQHF
TGTGCCAGTAGTATGAAGATCGGACCCTACCAGCCCCAGCATTTT
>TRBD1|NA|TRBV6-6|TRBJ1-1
CASSYDRGNTEAFF
TGTGCCAGCAGTTACGACAGGGGGAACACTGAAGCTTTCTTT
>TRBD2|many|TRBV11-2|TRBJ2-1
CASSPQSGRALGFDYNEQFF
TGTGCCAGCAGCCCCCAGAGCGGGAGGGCCCTCGGTTTCGATTACAATGAGCAGTTCTTC
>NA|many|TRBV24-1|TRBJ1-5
CATSDSSSAGGPHDTQHF
TGTGCCACCAGTGATTCCTCCTCGGCGGGGGGGCCGCATGATACGCAGCATTTT
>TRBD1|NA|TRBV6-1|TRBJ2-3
CATKNTDRGRDTQYF
TGTGCCACCAAGAACACGGACAGGGGACGAGATACGCAGTATTTT
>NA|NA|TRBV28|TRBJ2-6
CASSSTTANVLTF
TGTGCCAGCAGTTCCACAACGGCCAACGTCCTGACTTTC
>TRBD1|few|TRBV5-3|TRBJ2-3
CARSSDRCDTQYF
TGTGCCAGAAGCTCGGACAGGTGTGATACGCAGTATTTT
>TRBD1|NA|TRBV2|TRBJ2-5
CASSAGTEPPGTQYF
TGTGCCAGCAGTGCCGGGACAGAGCCCCCCGGGACCCAGTACTTC
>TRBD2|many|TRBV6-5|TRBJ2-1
CASSYPGPSGRAEFF
TGTGCCAGCAGTTACCCGGGCCCTAGCGGGAGGGCCGAGTTCTTC
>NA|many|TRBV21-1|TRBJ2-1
CASSGRDEGSGEQFF
TGTGCCAGCAGCGGCCGGGACGAAGGTAGCGGTGAGCAGTTCTTC
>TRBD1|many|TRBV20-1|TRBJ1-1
CSAGGSLNTEAFF
TGCAGTGCAGGGGGCAGCCTGAACACTGAAGCTTTCTTT
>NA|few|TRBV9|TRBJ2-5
CASSVAPSEAETQYF
TGTGCCAGCAGCGTAGCTCCCTCTGAGGCGGAGACCCAGTACTTC
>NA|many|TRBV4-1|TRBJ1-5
CASSLGGDPQSNQPQHF
TGCGCCAGCAGCTTAGGAGGTGATCCCCAGAGCAATCAGCCCCAGCATTTT
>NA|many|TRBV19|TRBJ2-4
CATQDSLAKNIQYF
TGTGCCACTCAGGACAGCCTAGCCAAAAACATTCAGTACTTC
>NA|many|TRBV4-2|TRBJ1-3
CASSQDRVRAENTIYF
TGTGCCAGCAGCCAAGACAGGGTTCGGGCTGAAAACACCATATATTTT
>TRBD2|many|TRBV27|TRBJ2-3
CASSLSGGRGNTDTQYF
TGTGCCAGCAGTTTATCCGGCGGGAGAGGGAACACAGATACGCAGTATTTT
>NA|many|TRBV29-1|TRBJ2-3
CSVLSVADTQYF
TGCAGCGTTTTGTCTGTAGCAGATACGCAGTATTTT
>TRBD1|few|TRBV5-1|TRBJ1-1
CASSLGLGQSIGAFF
TGCGCCAGCAGCTTGGGCCTGGGACAGTCGATCGGGGCTTTCTTT
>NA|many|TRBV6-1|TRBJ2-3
CASLSGLTDTQYF
TGTGCCTCCCTCTCAGGACTCACAGATACGCAGTATTTT
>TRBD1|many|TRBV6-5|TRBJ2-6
CASSYKTGGHSGANVLTF
TGTGCCAGCAGTTACAAGACAGGGGGCCACTCTGGGGCCAACGTCCTGACTTTC
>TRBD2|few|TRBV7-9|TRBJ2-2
CASSLPSGRVLANTGELFF
TGTGCCAGCAGCCTGCCTAGCGGGAGGGTCCTTGCGAACACCGGGGAGCTGTTTTTT
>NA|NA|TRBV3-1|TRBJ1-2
CASSLGSYGYTF
TGTGCCAGCAGCCTGGGATCCTATGGCTACACCTTC
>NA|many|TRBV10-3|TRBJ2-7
CAINPGEGEQYF
TGTGCCATCAACCCGGGAGAGGGGGAGCAGTACTTC
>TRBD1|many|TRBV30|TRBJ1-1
CAWRGQPNTEAFF
TGTGCCTGGAGGGGACAGCCGAACACTGAAGCTTTCTTT
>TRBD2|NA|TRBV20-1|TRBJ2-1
CSARGVTSGSNGAENEQFF
TGCAGTGCTAGAGGCGTGACTAGCGGGAGTAATGGGGCGGAGAATGAGCAGTTCTTC
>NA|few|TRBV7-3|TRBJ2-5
CASSLYPKETQYF
TGTGCCAGCAGCTTATACCCAAAAGAGACCCAGTACTTC
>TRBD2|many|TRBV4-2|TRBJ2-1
CASRHLAGAANEQFF
TGTGCCAGCAGACACCTAGCGGGGGCCGCAAATGAGCAGTTCTTC
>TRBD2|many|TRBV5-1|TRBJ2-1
CASSHGLAGGNEQFF
TGCGCCAGCAGCCACGGACTAGCGGGAGGGAATGAGCAGTTCTTC
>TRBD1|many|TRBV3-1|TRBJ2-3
CASSQGAGTALNSTQYF
TGTGCCAGCAGCCAAGGGGCTGGGACAGCTCTAAACAGTACGCAGTATTTT
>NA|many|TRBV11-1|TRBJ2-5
CASSLIGTGIQETQYF
TGTGCCAGCAGCTTAATTGGAACAGGGATCCAAGAGACCCAGTACTTC
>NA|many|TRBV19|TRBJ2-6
CASTSLGGINTGANVLTF
TGTGCCAGTACCTCTTTGGGCGGGATCAACACTGGGGCCAACGTCCTGACTTTC
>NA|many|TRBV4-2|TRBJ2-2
CASSQVHDNTGELFF
TGTGCCAGCAGCCAAGTCCACGACAACACCGGGGAGCTGTTTTTT
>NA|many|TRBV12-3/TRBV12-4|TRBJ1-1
CASSNRDTEAFF
TGTGCCAGCAGTAACAGGGACACTGAAGCTTTCTTT
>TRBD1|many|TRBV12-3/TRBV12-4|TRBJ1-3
CASSRSTGVGSIYF
TGTGCCAGCAGTCGCTCGACAGGGGTGGGATCCATATATTTT
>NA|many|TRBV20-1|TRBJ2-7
CSARDVGLATEQYF
TGCAGTGCTAGAGATGTAGGGCTAGCGACCGAGCAGTACTTC
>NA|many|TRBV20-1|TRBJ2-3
CSAGQWAEATDTQYF
TGCAGTGCTGGTCAATGGGCGGAGGCCACAGATACGCAGTATTTT
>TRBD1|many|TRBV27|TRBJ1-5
CASSFTGTGVNQPQHF
TGTGCCAGCAGTTTTACCGGGACAGGGGTCAATCAGCCCCAGCATTTT